These 28 T cell receptor beta chains were sequenced from one sample in a study of blood T cell repertoires in COVID-19. TCRdb's table, derived via immunoSEQ multiplex PCR, lists solely in-frame clones and lacks some. Counted here are 300,000 to 400,000 clones, 75% to 90% occurring once; the ten biggest clones make up roughly 1%. Sequencing was carried out using PBMCs or T cells enriched from blood (not recorded which). These receptors came from a man aged 18-30 years who had recovered from COVID-19.

The genes are TRBV5-4 and TRBJ2-5, with TRBD2 matching 12 bases. Germline CDR1 and CDR2: SGHNT and YYREEE (reference sequence). The J segment lost 5 bases and the V segment lost 0 bases, leaving 2 bases of the junction unmatched. There are 15 residues in the CDR3. CDR3 in DNA: TGTGCCAGCAGCTTGGAGCTAGCGGGAGGGGAGACCCAGTACTTC. This translates into CASSLELAGGETQYF. The complete variable domain, with remaining parts taken from reference TRBV5-4 and TRBJ2-5, reads ETGVTQSPTHLIKTRGQQVTLRCSSQSGHNTVSWYQQALGQGPQFIFQYYREEENGRGNFPPRFSGLQFPNYSSELNVNALELDDSALYLCASSLELAGGETQYFGPGTRLLVL.

The chain joins TRBV4-1 to TRBJ2-7; possible D gene TRBD2, 6 bases. CDR3 length equals 15 residues. Trimming cost V 4 bases and J 3 bases, with 16 bases left between them. CDR1 and CDR2 (germline): MGHRA, YSYEKL. In DNA, the CDR3 is TGCGCCAGCAGCCTAATTTGGGAGGCCAGCTACGAGCAGTACTTC. Translated, it gives CASSLIWEASYEQYF.

This clone was found a few times. The CDR3 DNA reads as TGTGCCATCAGTGAGGGGGGAGGGACTGAAGCTTTCTTT. Protein: CAISEGGGTEAFF. The chain links TRBV10-3 to TRBJ1-1; a weak D match, TRBD1 (5 bases). V gave up 2 bases and J gave up 5 bases, with 9 bases separating them. Germline V gene lookup returns CDR1 ENHRY and CDR2 SYGVKD. The CDR3 is 13 amino acids.

The chain joins TRBV7-9 to TRBJ1-2; TRBD1 agrees at 9 bases. CDR3 length: 14 residues. Germline values: CDR1 SEHNR, CDR2 FQNEAQ (reference sequence). Unmatched junction bases numbered 6, after V lost 7 bases and J lost 3 bases. The DNA of the CDR3 is TGTGCCAGCATCCGGGACAGGGAATACTATGGCTACACCTTC. It is translated as CASIRDREYYGYTF. The full variable domain, with the rest looked up from reference TRBV7-9 and TRBJ1-2, is DTGVSQNPRHKITKRGQNVTFRCDPISEHNRLYWYRQTLGQGPEFLTYFQNEAQLEKSRLLSDRFSAERPKGSFSTLEIQRTEQGDSAMYLCASIRDREYYGYTFGSGTRLTVV.

The CDR3 region has the DNA TGTGCCAGCAGCGTAGCAGAATCCCGACTCCTCAATGAGCAGTTCTTC. Translated, it gives CASSVAESRLLNEQFF. The chain combines TRBV9 with TRBJ2-1; unclear D gene. The CDR3 has 16 amino acids. The germline CDR1 and CDR2 sequences are SGDLS and YYNGEE. Trimming took 0 bases from V and 6 from J, leaving 16 bases between them.

The V call is TRBV7-8, the J call TRBJ1-4; D not certain. Germline V gene lookup returns CDR1 SGHVS and CDR2 FQNEAQ. The CDR3 covers 14 residues. V lost 6 bases and J lost 5, with 13 bases in between. This CDR3 is CASRFRGKNEKLFF. The CDR3 DNA reads TGTGCCAGCAGGTTCCGCGGGAAGAATGAAAAACTGTTTTTT.

The genes are TRBV18 and TRBJ1-1, with unresolved D. In germline, CDR1 is KGHSH, CDR2 LQKENI. This CDR3 contains 15 residues. Trimming stripped 5 bases from V and 2 bases from J, with 15 bases between. CDR3 residues: CASSIAESPNTEAFF. DNA for the CDR3: TGTGCCAGCTCAATCGCGGAATCTCCCAACACTGAAGCTTTCTTT.

This sequence joins TRBV7-3 and TRBJ1-1; 8 bases are a match to TRBD1. The CDR3 runs 13 residues. The V gene's germline CDR1 is SGHTA and CDR2 FQGTGA. J gave up 4 bases and V 3 bases, and 1 base lay outside the gene matches. CDR3 in DNA: TGTGCCAGCAGCTTTACAGGGGGCACTGAAGCTTTCTTT. As protein: CASSFTGGTEAFF.

This clone was detected once. The rearrangement joins TRBV24-1 to TRBJ2-5, with D possibly being TRBD1 (5 bases). V lost 2 bases and J 4 bases, leaving 10 bases between the germline ends. Germline V gene sequence: CDR1 KGHDR, CDR2 SFDVKD. The CDR3 is made up of 14 amino acids. Here the CDR3 DNA reads TGTGCCACCAGTGATTCAAGACAGACAGAGACCCAGTACTTC. Translation: CATSDSRQTETQYF.

V usage is TRBV28 and J usage is TRBJ1-4; TRBD1 is a possible D gene (6 bases). Germline CDR1 is MDHEN and CDR2 is SYDVKM. Trimming pared 11 bases from V and 4 bases from J, leaving 23 bases between. There are 16 residues in the CDR3. CDR3 DNA: TGTGCCCCCCCCGAGTATAGTCAGGGGCATAATGAAAAACTGTTTTTT. This codes for CAPPEYSQGHNEKLFF.

The chain links TRBV19 to TRBJ2-2; TRBD1 aligns across 8 bases. There are 14 residues in the CDR3. Germline CDR1 LNHDA, CDR2 SQIVND (reference sequence). The V gene end was trimmed by 7 bases and the J gene end by 15 bases; junction bases not matched to a gene: 16. The CDR3 bases are TGTGCCAGTATTAACGTGACAGGGGAACGAGGTATGTTTTTT. Encoded protein: CASINVTGERGMFF.

The chain recombines TRBV29-1 with TRBJ1-2; 10 nucleotides align to TRBD1. The V gene's germline CDR1 is SQVTM and CDR2 ANQGSEA. V shed 1 base and J 5 bases; nucleotides not matched to a gene: 4. CDR3 length: 14 amino acids. The DNA for the CDR3 is TGCAGCGTTGAAGGCGGGACAGGGGCGTATGGCTACACCTTC. Its protein is CSVEGGTGAYGYTF.

This clone was observed a single time. This CDR3 is CASSPRGSGYTF. The CDR3 nucleotides are TGTGCCAGCAGCCCCCGAGGGTCTGGCTACACCTTC. This chain links TRBV3-1 (or the pseudogene TRBV3-2) with TRBJ1-2; D remains unclear. The germline V and J ends were trimmed by 4 bases and 7 bases, with 10 bases remaining between them. CDR1 and CDR2 from the germline V gene are LGHDT and YNNKEL (reference sequence). CDR3 length: 12 amino acids.

CDR3 residues: CASNPIGGELFF. Written as DNA, the CDR3 is TGTGCCAGCAACCCGATCGGCGGGGAGCTGTTTTTT. The chain joins TRBV12-3 or TRBV12-4 to TRBJ2-2; D unresolved. CDR3 length equals 12 residues. The V gene lost 7 bases and the J gene lost 7 bases, with 10 bases spanning the gap.

The J gene is TRBJ2-1, the V gene TRBV28; TRBD2 aligns across 7 bases. The CDR3 is 16 amino acids. Germline V gene data show CDR1 as MDHEN and CDR2 as SYDVKM. The V segment lost 2 bases and the J segment 9 bases; nucleotides outside the gene matches: 13. CDR3 amino acids: CASSLPAGEGRSEQFF. DNA for the CDR3: TGTGCCAGCAGTTTACCCGCGGGGGAGGGTAGGAGTGAGCAGTTCTTC. Combining the CDR3 with reference TRBV28 and TRBJ2-1 gives the whole variable domain DVKVTQSSRYLVKRTGEKVFLECVQDMDHENMFWYRQDPGLGLRLIYFSYDVKMKEKGDIPEGYSVSREKKERFSLILESASTNQTSMYLCASSLPAGEGRSEQFFGPGTRLTVL.

J is TRBJ1-1 and V is TRBV27; possible D gene TRBD1, 5 bases. V lost 6 bases to trimming and J lost 1 base, with 12 bases between them. The CDR3 spans 14 residues. Per germline, CDR1 MNHEY and CDR2 SMNVEV (reference sequence). As DNA, the CDR3 is TGTGCCAGCAGGGGGGGACTCCCGAACACTGAAGCTTTCTTT. Residues: CASRGGLPNTEAFF.

The V call is TRBV29-1, the J call TRBJ2-2; 7 nucleotides agree with TRBD1. CDR3 length: 13 residues. V lost 6 bases, J lost 7 bases, and 8 bases stayed unmatched. In germline, CDR1 is SQVTM, CDR2 ANQGSEA. CDR3 nucleotides: TGCAGCGTCTCCGACAGGGCGGGCGGGGAGCTGTTTTTT. Translating gives CSVSDRAGGELFF.

V is TRBV5-1 and J is TRBJ2-6, with D tentatively TRBD1 (6 bases). Germline V gene lookup returns CDR1 SGHRS and CDR2 YFSETQ. V was cut by 4 bases and J by 2 bases, with 10 bases left in between. The CDR3 runs 15 residues. CDR3 bases: TGCGCCAGCAGCCCGGGACAACCTGGGGCCAACGTCCTGACTTTC. As protein: CASSPGQPGANVLTF.

The chain recombines TRBV28 with TRBJ2-7; TRBD1 agrees at 8 bases. Per the germline V gene, CDR1 is MDHEN and CDR2 is SYDVKM. Unmatched junction bases numbered 10, after V lost 6 bases and J lost 6 bases. The CDR3 loop spans 14 amino acids. This CDR3 reads CASSDTGGSPEQYF. The CDR3 DNA reads as TGTGCCAGCAGCGATACAGGGGGAAGTCCCGAGCAGTACTTC.

The gene calls are TRBV27 and TRBJ2-1; 8 nucleotides agree with TRBD2. V shed 2 bases, J shed 3 bases, and the junction held 3 bases outside the gene matches. The CDR3 has 15 amino acids. Germline V CDR1 and CDR2: MNHEY, SMNVEV (reference sequence). DNA of the CDR3: TGTGCCAGCAGTTTAGCGGGGGGCTTCTACAATGAGCAGTTCTTC. It encodes CASSLAGGFYNEQFF.

This clone was picked up one time. This chain connects TRBV19 to TRBJ1-4, with TRBD1 matching over 7 bases. The CDR3 sequence is 16 residues long. After removal of 2 bases from V and 8 bases from J, the junction contained 11 bases not matched to a gene. Per the germline V gene, CDR1 is LNHDA and CDR2 is SQIVND (reference sequence). The CDR3 loop is CASSIRGQGGREKLFF. As DNA, the CDR3 is TGTGCCAGTAGTATAAGGGGGCAGGGCGGACGAGAAAAACTGTTTTTT.

This clone has just one count. One end of the junction varies from germline; a read error may be responsible. This sequence joins TRBV2 and TRBJ1-5; D ambiguous. This CDR3 contains 17 residues. The germline gives CDR1 SNHLY, CDR2 FYNNEI. The CDR3 loop reads CASSGPSHESYNQAQHF. DNA of the CDR3: TGTGCCAGCAGTGGGCCCTCACATGAGTCCTACAATCAGGCCCAGCATTTT.

This chain joins TRBV28 and TRBJ1-6; perhaps TRBD1 as D (5 bases). The V end lost 2 bases, the J end lost 0 bases, and 14 bases lay between the germline ends. The CDR3 runs 18 residues. The germline V gene has CDR1 MDHEN and CDR2 SYDVKM. The CDR3 spells CASSLRVGGSSYNSPLHF. The DNA for the CDR3 is TGTGCCAGCAGTTTAAGGGTCGGGGGGAGCTCCTATAATTCACCCCTCCACTTT.

The chain employs TRBV5-1 and TRBJ2-2; 8 bases align to TRBD1. CDR1 and CDR2 from the germline V gene are SGHRS and YFSETQ. V lost 5 bases to trimming and J lost 6 bases; unmatched junction nucleotides: 9. CDR3 length equals 15 residues. This CDR3 is CASRRNRGAAGELFF. CDR3 sequence (DNA): TGCGCCAGCAGAAGAAACAGGGGGGCCGCCGGGGAGCTGTTTTTT.

This chain joins TRBV4-1 and TRBJ2-2; 12 nucleotides agree with TRBD2. The ends lost 0 bases at V and 5 bases at J; junction bases unmatched: 7. This CDR3 comprises 18 residues. Germline V gives CDR1 MGHRA, CDR2 YSYEKL. This chain's CDR3 is CASSQEETSGSRTGELFF. CDR3 bases: TGCGCCAGCAGCCAAGAAGAGACTAGCGGGAGTAGGACCGGGGAGCTGTTTTTT.

The chain uses TRBV19 and TRBJ1-5; D perhaps matches TRBD1 (6 bases). Looked up from germline, CDR1 is LNHDA and CDR2 is SQIVND (reference sequence). Trimming removed 5 bases from V and 9 bases from J, with 20 bases in between. The CDR3 is 15 residues long. The CDR3 DNA is TGTGCCAGTAGTCCTTCTGCGGGGGAAGGGGGGCCCCAGCATTTT. This sequence encodes CASSPSAGEGGPQHF.

The chain combines TRBV7-2 with TRBJ2-7; D possibly corresponds to TRBD1 (6 bases). Germline values: CDR1 SGHTA, CDR2 FQGNSA. The V gene lost 1 base and the J gene lost 3 bases, with 10 bases spanning the gap. The CDR3 loop spans 14 amino acids. CDR3 sequence reads: CASSLGRGVYEQYF. The DNA of the CDR3 is TGTGCCAGCAGCTTAGGCAGGGGAGTCTACGAGCAGTACTTC.

CDR3 protein: CASSLYDTDYGYTF. The CDR3 nucleotides are TGTGCCAGCTCACTATACGACACCGACTATGGCTACACCTTC. V is TRBV18 and J is TRBJ1-2; D not resolved. Per the germline V gene, CDR1 is KGHSH and CDR2 is LQKENI. This CDR3 has 14 residues. V gave up 4 bases and J gave up 3 bases, with 12 bases separating them. Based on the CDR3 plus reference TRBV18 and TRBJ1-2, the full variable domain is NAGVMQNPRHLVRRRGQEARLRCSPMKGHSHVYWYRQLPEEGLKFMVYLQKENIIDESGMPKERFSAEFPKEGPSILRIQQVVRGDSAAYFCASSLYDTDYGYTFGSGTRLTVV.